The T cell receptor beta chain described here comes from a study of shared clonotypes between healthy human individuals. Study findings and constraints: Clonotype sharing among donors was expected to depend on sequencing depth.

This CDR3 is built from 16 residues. Trimming at V came to 1 base and at J to 2 bases, leaving 4 bases not matched to a gene. CDR1 and CDR2 from the germline V gene are SGHRS and YFSETQ. Remarks on this clone: Its matching antigen is unknown.

Using immunoSEQ multiplex PCR, the repertoire was profiled, and TCRdb retains in-frame clones only, with some absent. The sample has more than 2,000,000 clones, just over 90% seen once. V and J are TRBV5-1 and TRBJ2-1; 9 nucleotides line up with TRBD2. Sequencing was done on a sample of naive CD4+ T cells from PBMCs. The subset: CD45RA+ positively selected. The receptor was isolated from a man younger than 35 in good health. Some clones in this sample may be carry-over from other donors' samples. The CDR3 region has the DNA TGCGCCAGCAGCTTGACGGCGGGAGGGCCCTACAATGAGCAGTTCTTC. It is translated as CASSLTAGGPYNEQFF.